The source of this TCR beta chain is a study of blood T cell repertoires in COVID-19. Germline V CDR1 and CDR2: GTSNPN, SVGIG (reference sequence). The length of the CDR3 is 14 residues. V was cut by 3 bases and J by 0 bases, with 11 bases left in between. Measured with immunoSEQ multiplex PCR; TCRdb has only the in-frame clones, and not every one. The sample holds approximately 210,000 clones; 89% are singletons and the top ten take more than 4.5%. This receptor was obtained from a woman aged 40 to 55 with acute or convalescent COVID-19. The V and J genes are TRBV30 and TRBJ1-2; D uncertain. The material sequenced was peripheral blood. The CDR3 is CAWRGDTSNYGYTF. CDR3 DNA sequence: TGTGCCTGGAGGGGAGATACTTCTAACTATGGCTACACCTTC.